The 24 T cell receptor beta chains in this list originate from one sample, sequenced in a study of cytomegalovirus exposure and HLA in healthy donors (dated by TCRdb to 2016 to 2017). The receptor library was made with the immunoSEQ multiplex PCR assay. A mixture of 60 forward primers for TCR Vbeta segments and 13 reverse primers for TCR Jbeta segments was used in the multiplex PCR. Drawn from immuneACCESS, this table holds only the in-frame rearrangements with V and J called that TCRdb kept. Clones are partly lost; checked studies trace under half to an unresolved V gene and leave the rest unexplained. Across this sample there are around 200,000 clones, with 79% seen only once. The biggest ten clones account for about 1.7% of the sample. The sequenced sample was PBMCs. The receptors shown here come from a man in his forties or fifties in good health and CMV-seronegative.

This chain links TRBV25-1 with TRBJ1-2; 8 bases map to TRBD1. Germline loops: CDR1 MGHDK, CDR2 SYGVNS. Trimming cost V 5 bases and J 6 bases; bases outside gene matches: 8. The CDR3 is 14 amino acids. The DNA for the CDR3 is TGTGCCAGCAGTCTGCCGGGACAGGTCGATGGCTACACCTTC. Encoded protein: CASSLPGQVDGYTF.

The V gene is TRBV25-1, the J gene TRBJ2-1, with 10 positions matching TRBD2. V lost 8 bases and J lost 3; bases outside the gene matches: 4. Germline values: CDR1 MGHDK, CDR2 SYGVNS. This CDR3 has 14 residues. CDR3 region: CASLPSGSYNEQFF. For the CDR3, the DNA is TGTGCCAGCCTTCCTAGCGGGAGCTACAATGAGCAGTTCTTC.

The genes are TRBV19 and TRBJ2-7, with 11 nucleotides matching TRBD2. Unmatched junction bases numbered 10, after V lost 5 bases and J lost 1 base. CDR3 length: 17 residues. The germline V gene encodes CDR1 LNHDA and CDR2 SQIVND (reference sequence). CDR3 DNA sequence: TGTGCCAGTAGTGGGACTAGCGGAAACCGTGGTTCCTACGAGCAGTACTTC. It yields the protein CASSGTSGNRGSYEQYF. The variable domain in full, with the rest retrieved from reference TRBV19 and TRBJ2-7, is DGGITQSPKYLFRKEGQNVTLSCEQNLNHDAMYWYRQDPGQGLRLIYYSQIVNDFQKGDIAEGYSVSREKKESFPLTVTSAQKNPTAFYLCASSGTSGNRGSYEQYFGPGTRLTVT.

This clone has only one observation. The CDR3 DNA is TGCGCCAGCAGCCCGACAGGCCCCAGCAATCAGCCCCAGCATTTT. Protein sequence: CASSPTGPSNQPQHF. The V call is TRBV5-1, the J call TRBJ1-5; a possible D gene is TRBD1 (6 bases). Trimming took off 4 bases at V and 1 base at J, with 12 bases between the two ends. There are 15 residues in the CDR3. CDR1 is SGHRS and CDR2 is YFSETQ in the germline V gene.

A few counts support this clone. The chain has TRBV29-1 and TRBJ2-1; 9 nucleotides agree with TRBD1. The V segment lost 3 bases and the J segment 4 bases; nucleotides outside the gene matches: 7. The CDR3 totals 15 residues. Germline CDR1 reads SQVTM; CDR2 reads ANQGSEA. This chain's CDR3 is CSVERRDRAYNEQFF. CDR3 DNA: TGCAGCGTTGAGCGCCGGGACAGGGCATACAATGAGCAGTTCTTC.

The rearrangement links TRBV19 to TRBJ2-4, with D unclear. Trimming left V 4 bases short and J 9 bases short, with 10 bases between. This CDR3 comprises 12 residues. Germline values: CDR1 LNHDA, CDR2 SQIVND (reference sequence). CDR3 bases: TGTGCCAGTAGTACGGTCGGCGGCATTCAGTACTTC. It specifies CASSTVGGIQYF.

This clone was seen a few times. The gene calls are TRBV2 and TRBJ2-5; a weak D match, TRBD1 (5 bases). The V gene's germline CDR1 is SNHLY and CDR2 FYNNEI. V dropped 4 bases and J dropped 2 bases, with 8 bases sitting between them. This CDR3 has 13 amino acids. The CDR3 reads CASSVRQQETQYF. CDR3 bases: TGTGCCAGCAGTGTAAGACAGCAAGAGACCCAGTACTTC.

J is TRBJ2-2 and V is TRBV7-9; no definite D call. Germline lookup yields CDR1 SEHNR and CDR2 FQNEAQ (reference sequence). The CDR3 covers 14 residues. Trimming cost V 4 bases and J 1 base, with 7 bases left between them. In nucleotides, the CDR3 is TGTGCCAGCAGCTCGAGAGAGAACACCGGGGAGCTGTTTTTT. It codes for CASSSRENTGELFF.

The V gene is TRBV4-1, the J gene TRBJ2-4; 11 nucleotides match TRBD2. CDR1 MGHRA and CDR2 YSYEKL come from the germline V gene. V shed 0 bases and J 2 bases; nucleotides not matched to a gene: 3. This CDR3 comprises 17 residues. CDR3 sequence reads: CASSQEASGRSKNIQYF. The CDR3 DNA sequence: TGCGCCAGCAGCCAAGAGGCTAGCGGGAGGTCCAAAAACATTCAGTACTTC.

The J gene is TRBJ1-5, the V gene TRBV19, with 7 bases fitting TRBD1. V shed 6 bases and J 4 bases; nucleotides not matched to a gene: 9. This CDR3 is built from 15 residues. CDR1 and CDR2 from the germline V gene are LNHDA and SQIVND (reference sequence). The CDR3 protein is CASSQGQAFNQPQHF. CDR3 nucleotide sequence: TGTGCCAGTAGCCAAGGACAGGCTTTTAATCAGCCCCAGCATTTT.

The rearrangement uses TRBV7-9 and TRBJ1-1; D may be TRBD1 (5 bases). The germline V and J ends were trimmed by 5 bases and 2 bases, with 12 bases remaining between them. Germline V gene lookup returns CDR1 SEHNR and CDR2 FQNEAQ (reference sequence). The CDR3 is 14 amino acids. CDR3 DNA: TGTGCCAGCAGCCGTCTGACAGAAAACACTGAAGCTTTCTTT. It encodes CASSRLTENTEAFF.

The CDR3 loop reads CASSVGREAGELFF. CDR3 bases: TGTGCCAGCAGTGTCGGGAGGGAAGCCGGGGAGCTGTTTTTT. V is TRBV2 and J is TRBJ2-2; TRBD2 matches 8 bases. The CDR3 has 14 residues. V was clipped by 4 bases and J by 6 bases; unmatched bases: 4. Germline values: CDR1 SNHLY, CDR2 FYNNEI.

J is TRBJ2-3 and V is TRBV29-1; 8 positions match TRBD1. The J segment lost 5 bases and the V segment lost 1 base, leaving 8 bases of the junction unmatched. The CDR3 is 15 amino acids. Germline V gene data show CDR1 as SQVTM and CDR2 as ANQGSEA. CDR3 in DNA: TGCAGCGTTGAAGCGGGCAGGGGGCGCGGAGATACGCAGTATTTT. As protein: CSVEAGRGRGDTQYF.

This chain links TRBV29-1 with TRBJ2-2; 7 bases agree with TRBD1. The CDR3 contains 13 residues. V gave up 6 bases and J gave up 1 base; unmatched junction bases: 2. Germline V lookup: CDR1 SQVTM, CDR2 ANQGSEA. The CDR3 loop is CSVTGQNTGELFF. CDR3 bases: TGCAGCGTGACAGGGCAGAACACCGGGGAGCTGTTTTTT.

The rearrangement links TRBV9 to TRBJ2-1; unclear D gene. The CDR3 totals 14 residues. Germline CDR1 SGDLS, CDR2 YYNGEE. V was cut by 0 bases and J by 7 bases, with 11 bases left in between. CDR3 sequence: CASSVALVSNEQFF. The CDR3 DNA sequence: TGTGCCAGCAGCGTAGCGTTAGTGTCAAATGAGCAGTTCTTC.

The chain joins TRBV6-5 to TRBJ2-5; D gene unclear. The CDR3 is 12 residues long. The germline CDR1 and CDR2 sequences are MNHEY and SVGAGI. V gave up 6 bases and J gave up 3 bases, with 8 bases separating them. DNA of the CDR3: TGTGCCAGCAGCCGAGCGAAAGAGACCCAGTACTTC. It codes for CASSRAKETQYF.

A few counts support this clone. The rearrangement joins TRBV11-2 to TRBJ2-7; 7 nucleotides match TRBD1. Germline V gene lookup returns CDR1 SGHAT and CDR2 FQNNGV. This CDR3 contains 14 residues. The V and J ends lost 6 bases and 3 bases, in that order; junction bases with no gene match: 8. In DNA form, the CDR3 reads TGTGCCAGCAGTTACCGACAGGGAGACTACGAGCAGTACTTC. This codes for CASSYRQGDYEQYF.

This sequence joins TRBV6-4 and TRBJ2-7, with 7 bases identical to TRBD1. There are 14 residues in the CDR3. Germline V gene sequence: CDR1 MRHNA, CDR2 SNTAGT. The V gene end was trimmed by 7 bases and the J gene end by 3 bases; junction bases not matched to a gene: 9. The CDR3 is CASKDRTLFYEQYF. CDR3 coding DNA: TGTGCCAGCAAGGACAGGACCTTATTCTACGAGCAGTACTTC.

This rearrangement joins TRBV9 to TRBJ2-1; 12 bases map to TRBD2. Germline-derived CDR1 and CDR2 are SGDLS and YYNGEE. The CDR3 sequence is 15 residues long. J lost 7 bases, V lost 3 bases, and 5 bases had no gene match. The CDR3 sequence is CASSATSGSRNEQFF. CDR3 coding DNA: TGTGCCAGCAGCGCGACTAGCGGGAGTCGGAATGAGCAGTTCTTC.

CDR3 region: CASSEPRRQANTGELFF. CDR3 coding DNA: TGTGCCAGCAGCGAACCCAGAAGACAGGCGAACACCGGGGAGCTGTTTTTT. The chain combines TRBV9 with TRBJ2-2; D is perhaps TRBD1 (6 bases). Germline V gives CDR1 SGDLS, CDR2 YYNGEE. This CDR3 spans 17 amino acids. Deletions cut 3 bases from V and 0 bases from J, with 15 bases between.

The rearrangement uses TRBV6-1 and TRBJ2-1, with a tentative D call TRBD2 (7 bases). V gave up 4 bases and J gave up 8 bases, with 21 bases separating them. The germline V gene encodes CDR1 MNHNS and CDR2 SASEGT. This CDR3 region has 16 residues. The CDR3 bases are TGTGCCAGCAGTGGCGGGAGCGCCGTGGGGGGCCATGAGCAGTTCTTC. It translates to CASSGGSAVGGHEQFF.

The genes are TRBV18 and TRBJ1-1, with 8 bases identical to TRBD1. Germline CDR1 KGHSH, CDR2 LQKENI. The CDR3 covers 13 residues. J lost 8 bases, V lost 6 bases, and 8 bases had no gene match. The CDR3 bases are TGTGCCAGCTCCTCGGGACAGGCCGGGGAAGCTTTCTTT. It yields the protein CASSSGQAGEAFF.

The CDR3 sequence: CASTPKGTEAFF. In DNA form, the CDR3 reads TGTGCCAGCACCCCGAAGGGGACTGAAGCTTTCTTT. The chain carries TRBV28 and TRBJ1-1; a possible D gene is TRBD1 (5 bases). Per germline, CDR1 MDHEN and CDR2 SYDVKM. V was pared by 7 bases and J by 5 bases, with 11 bases between. The CDR3 length is 12 residues.

This clone was seen a handful of times. V is TRBV6-5 and J is TRBJ2-7; 10 nucleotides line up with TRBD1. The CDR3 has 14 amino acids. CDR1 is MNHEY and CDR2 is SVGAGI in the germline V gene. V shed 5 bases, J shed 4 bases, and the junction held 5 bases outside the gene matches. The CDR3 region has the DNA TGTGCCAGCAGTACGACAGGGGGCCGATACGAGCAGTACTTC. Protein sequence: CASSTTGGRYEQYF.